The clone carrying this T cell receptor (beta chain) has just a few counts. The data were produced by immunoSEQ multiplex PCR, yet TCRdb's version contains in-frame clones alone and is incomplete. Of 55,000 to 80,000 clones in the sample, around nine tenths were seen once. The record originates from a study of technical replicates of blood from a handful of donors. V lost 6 bases to trimming and J lost 0 bases; unmatched junction nucleotides: 5. CDR3 length: 15 residues. Germline CDR1 reads SNHLY; CDR2 reads FYNNEI. The chain uses TRBV2 and TRBJ1-5; 7 bases agree with TRBD1. Specimen: PBMCs. The TCR comes from a human donor in good health. Some clones in this sample may be carry-over from other donors' samples. Here the CDR3 DNA reads TGTGCCAGCAGGAGGGACAGAAATAGCAATCAGCCCCAGCATTTT. Encoded protein: CASRRDRNSNQPQHF.